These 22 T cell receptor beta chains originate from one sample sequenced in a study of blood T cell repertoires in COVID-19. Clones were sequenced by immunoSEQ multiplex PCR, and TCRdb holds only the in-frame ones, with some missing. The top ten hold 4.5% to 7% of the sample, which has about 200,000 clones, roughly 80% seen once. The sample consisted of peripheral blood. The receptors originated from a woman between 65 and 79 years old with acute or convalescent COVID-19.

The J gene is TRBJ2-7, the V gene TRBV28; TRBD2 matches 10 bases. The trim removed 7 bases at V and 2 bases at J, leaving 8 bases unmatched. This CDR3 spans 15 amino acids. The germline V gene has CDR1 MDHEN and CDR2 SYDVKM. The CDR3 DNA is TGTGCCAGCACAGGGACTAGCGTTTTTCCCTACGAGCAGTACTTC. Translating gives CASTGTSVFPYEQYF. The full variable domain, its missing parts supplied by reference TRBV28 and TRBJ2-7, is DVKVTQSSRYLVKRTGEKVFLECVQDMDHENMFWYRQDPGLGLRLIYFSYDVKMKEKGDIPEGYSVSREKKERFSLILESASTNQTSMYLCASTGTSVFPYEQYFGPGTRLTVT.

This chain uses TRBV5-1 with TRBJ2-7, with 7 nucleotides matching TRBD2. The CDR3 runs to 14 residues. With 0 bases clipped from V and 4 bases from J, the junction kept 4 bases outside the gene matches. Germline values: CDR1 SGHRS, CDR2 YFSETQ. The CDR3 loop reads CASSLVGSGYEQYF. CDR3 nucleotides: TGCGCCAGCAGCTTGGTGGGTAGCGGGTACGAGCAGTACTTC.

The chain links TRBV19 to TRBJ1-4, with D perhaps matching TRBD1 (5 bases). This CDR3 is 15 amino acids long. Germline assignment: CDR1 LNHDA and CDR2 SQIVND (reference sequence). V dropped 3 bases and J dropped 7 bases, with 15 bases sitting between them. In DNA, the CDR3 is TGTGCCAGTAGTATGTCGGTAGGGGAGGGTGAAAAACTGTTTTTT. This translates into CASSMSVGEGEKLFF.

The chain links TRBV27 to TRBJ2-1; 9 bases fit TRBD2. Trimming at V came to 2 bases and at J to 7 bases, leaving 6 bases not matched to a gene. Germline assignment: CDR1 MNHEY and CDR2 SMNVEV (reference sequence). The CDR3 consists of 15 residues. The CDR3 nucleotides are TGTGCCAGCAGTTTAATACTAGCGGGCCATAATGAGCAGTTCTTC. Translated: CASSLILAGHNEQFF.

The CDR3: CAISWGQGYGYTF. In DNA form, the CDR3 reads TGTGCCATCAGTTGGGGACAGGGCTATGGCTACACCTTC. The chain has TRBV10-3 and TRBJ1-2; TRBD1 aligns across 9 bases. Germline CDR1 reads ENHRY; CDR2 reads SYGVKD. V was pared by 5 bases and J by 4 bases, with 2 bases of the junction left unmatched. The CDR3 has 13 amino acids.

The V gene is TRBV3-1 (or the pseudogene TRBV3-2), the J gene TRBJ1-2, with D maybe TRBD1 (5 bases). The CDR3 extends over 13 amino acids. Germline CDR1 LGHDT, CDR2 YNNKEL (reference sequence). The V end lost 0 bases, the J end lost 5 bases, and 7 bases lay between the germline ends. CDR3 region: CASSQEPGYGYTF. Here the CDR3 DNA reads TGTGCCAGCAGCCAAGAACCAGGGTATGGCTACACCTTC.

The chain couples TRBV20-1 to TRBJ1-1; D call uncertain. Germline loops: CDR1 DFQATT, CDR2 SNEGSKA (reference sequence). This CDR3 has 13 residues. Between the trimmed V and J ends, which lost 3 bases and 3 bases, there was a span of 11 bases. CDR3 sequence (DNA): TGCAGTGCTAGTATGAGGAGGGACACTGAAGCTTTCTTT. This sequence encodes CSASMRRDTEAFF.

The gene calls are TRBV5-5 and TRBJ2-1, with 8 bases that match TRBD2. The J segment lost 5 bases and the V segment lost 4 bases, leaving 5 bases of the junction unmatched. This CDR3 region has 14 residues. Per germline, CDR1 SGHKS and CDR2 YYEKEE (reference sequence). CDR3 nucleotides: TGTGCCAGCAGCCCTACACTAGCGGACAATGAGCAGTTCTTC. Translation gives CASSPTLADNEQFF.

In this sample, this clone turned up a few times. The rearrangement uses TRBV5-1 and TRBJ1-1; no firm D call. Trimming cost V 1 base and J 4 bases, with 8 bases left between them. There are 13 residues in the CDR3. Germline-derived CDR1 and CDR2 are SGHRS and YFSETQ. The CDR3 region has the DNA TGCGCCAGCAGCTTGACCCGGGGCACTGAAGCTTTCTTT. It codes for CASSLTRGTEAFF.

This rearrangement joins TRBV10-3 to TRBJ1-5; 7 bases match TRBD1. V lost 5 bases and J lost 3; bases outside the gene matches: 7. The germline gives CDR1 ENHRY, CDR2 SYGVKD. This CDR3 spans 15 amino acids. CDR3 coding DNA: TGTGCCATCAGTACGACAGGGACTCTCAATCAGCCCCAGCATTTT. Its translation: CAISTTGTLNQPQHF.

The CDR3 is CAWSVPGRGTEAFF. CDR3 coding DNA: TGTGCCTGGAGTGTACCGGGGAGGGGGACTGAAGCTTTCTTT. This sequence joins TRBV30 and TRBJ1-1; a possible D gene is TRBD1 (6 bases). The CDR3 runs to 14 residues. Germline V gene sequence: CDR1 GTSNPN, CDR2 SVGIG (reference sequence). Trimming removed 0 bases from V and 5 bases from J, with 13 bases in between. The complete variable domain, with remaining parts taken from reference TRBV30 and TRBJ1-1, reads SQTIHQWPATLVQPVGSPLSLECTVEGTSNPNLYWYRQAAGRGLQLLFYSVGIGQISSEVPQNLSASRPQDRQFILSSKKLLLSDSGFYLCAWSVPGRGTEAFFGQGTRLTVV.

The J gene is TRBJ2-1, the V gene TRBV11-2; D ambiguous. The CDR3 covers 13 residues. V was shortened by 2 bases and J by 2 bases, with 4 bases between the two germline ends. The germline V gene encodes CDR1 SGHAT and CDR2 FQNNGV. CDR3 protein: CASSLSTYNEQFF. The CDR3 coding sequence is TGTGCCAGCAGCTTAAGCACCTACAATGAGCAGTTCTTC.

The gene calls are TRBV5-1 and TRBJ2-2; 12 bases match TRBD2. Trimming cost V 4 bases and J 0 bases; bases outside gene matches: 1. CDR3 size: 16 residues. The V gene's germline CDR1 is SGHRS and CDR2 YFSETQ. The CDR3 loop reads CASSGLAGPNTGELFF. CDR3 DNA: TGCGCCAGCAGCGGACTAGCGGGACCGAACACCGGGGAGCTGTTTTTT.

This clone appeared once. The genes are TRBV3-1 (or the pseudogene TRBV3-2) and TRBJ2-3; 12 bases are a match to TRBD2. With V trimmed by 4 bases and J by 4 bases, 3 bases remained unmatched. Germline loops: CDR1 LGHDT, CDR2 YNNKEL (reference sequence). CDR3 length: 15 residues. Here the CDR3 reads CASSPTSGRADTQYF. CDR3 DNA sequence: TGTGCCAGCAGCCCGACTAGCGGGAGAGCAGATACGCAGTATTTT.

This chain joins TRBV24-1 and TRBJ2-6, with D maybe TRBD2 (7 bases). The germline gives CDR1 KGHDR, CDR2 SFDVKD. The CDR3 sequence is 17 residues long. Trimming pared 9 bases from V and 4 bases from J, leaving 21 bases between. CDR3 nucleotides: TGTGCCACCGGACCCCCTCCCGGGGGGCTCGGGGCCAACGTCCTGACTTTC. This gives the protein CATGPPPGGLGANVLTF.

The CDR3 here is CAWSATGTGYPGELFF. CDR3 DNA sequence: TGTGCCTGGAGTGCCACCGGGACAGGGTACCCCGGGGAGCTGTTTTTT. V and J are TRBV30 and TRBJ2-2, with TRBD1 matching over 9 bases. The V segment lost 1 base and the J segment 6 bases; nucleotides outside the gene matches: 9. The CDR3 has 16 amino acids. The germline CDR1 and CDR2 sequences are GTSNPN and SVGIG (reference sequence).

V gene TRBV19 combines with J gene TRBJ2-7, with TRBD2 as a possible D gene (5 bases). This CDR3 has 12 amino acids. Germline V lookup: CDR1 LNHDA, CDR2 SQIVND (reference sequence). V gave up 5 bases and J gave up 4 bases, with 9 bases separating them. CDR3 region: CASSPRGYEQYF. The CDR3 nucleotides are TGTGCCAGTAGTCCCCGGGGATACGAGCAGTACTTC.

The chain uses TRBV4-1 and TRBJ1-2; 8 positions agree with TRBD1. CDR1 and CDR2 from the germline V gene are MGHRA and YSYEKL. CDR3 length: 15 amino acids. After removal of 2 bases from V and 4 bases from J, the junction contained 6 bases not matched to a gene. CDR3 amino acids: CASSQRQGNIYGYTF. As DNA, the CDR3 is TGCGCCAGCAGCCAACGACAGGGGAACATCTATGGCTACACCTTC.

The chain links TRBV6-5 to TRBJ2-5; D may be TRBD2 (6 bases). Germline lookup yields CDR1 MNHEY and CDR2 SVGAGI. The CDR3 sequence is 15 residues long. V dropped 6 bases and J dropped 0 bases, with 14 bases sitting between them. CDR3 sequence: CASSPGAGNQETQYF. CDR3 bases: TGTGCCAGCAGCCCCGGGGCGGGGAACCAAGAGACCCAGTACTTC.

DNA for the CDR3: TGTGCCAGCAGTTTAGGTGGGACAGGGGGCACTGAAGCTTTCTTT. Protein: CASSLGGTGGTEAFF. The chain couples TRBV28 to TRBJ1-1; 11 bases line up with TRBD1. CDR1 is MDHEN and CDR2 is SYDVKM in the germline V gene. V shed 2 bases and J 4 bases; nucleotides not matched to a gene: 3. The CDR3 covers 15 residues.

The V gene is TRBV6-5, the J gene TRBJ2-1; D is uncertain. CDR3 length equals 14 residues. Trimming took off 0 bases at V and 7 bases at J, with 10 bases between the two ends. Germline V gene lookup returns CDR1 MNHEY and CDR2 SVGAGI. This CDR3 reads CASSYSILRNEQFF. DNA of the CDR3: TGTGCCAGCAGTTACTCGATTCTGCGGAATGAGCAGTTCTTC.

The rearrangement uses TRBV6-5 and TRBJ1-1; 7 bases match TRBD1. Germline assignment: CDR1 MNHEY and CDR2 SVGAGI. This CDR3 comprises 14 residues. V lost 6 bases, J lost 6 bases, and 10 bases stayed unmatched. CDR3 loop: CASSSLDRAPEAFF. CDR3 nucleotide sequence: TGTGCCAGCAGCTCTCTCGACAGGGCCCCTGAAGCTTTCTTT.